The subject of this entry is one T cell receptor beta chain. This is likely a read error, given that the CDR3 carries no conserved phenylalanine or tryptophan at its end. No DNA is shown, since the ends of the CDR3 on it are uncertain; the CDR3 is the one TCRdb lists. TCRdb recomputed calls from the RT-PCR reads with MiXCR, one row per CDR3 protein. Of about 680,000 distinct CDR3 sequences in the sample, about 14% are singletons; the top ten hold 3.6%. A total of 10 residues make up the CDR3, ends included. The germline V gene encodes CDR1 SGHKS and CDR2 YYEKEE (reference sequence). The TCR originated in a female donor in good health, serving as a healthy control. This chain links TRBV5-5 with TRBJ2-5; the table's D call, TRBD1, has no DNA check behind it. The sequenced material came from memory CD4+ T cells from blood. CDR3 residues: CASRTGHMNT.